The T cell receptor (beta chain) under discussion was sequenced for a study of T cell responses to AZD1222 COVID-19 vaccine. Findings of the study overall: Nearly half of spike-specific TCRs reportedly go after variant regions that carry no mutations.

Germline CDR1 reads SGHKS; CDR2 reads YYEKEE (reference sequence). The CDR3 is 13 amino acids. Deletions cut 3 bases from V and 10 bases from J, with 16 bases between. Generated by immunoSEQ multiplex PCR, the TCRdb table keeps only in-frame clones and is missing some. The sample yields 95,000 to 100,000 clones, 90% seen once. As regards this clone: Its antigen is unknown.

This receptor was obtained from an adult in good health. The chain is built from TRBV5-5 and TRBJ1-1; D not certain. The material was peripheral blood, obtained on day 0 of AZD1222 vaccination. CDR3 sequence (DNA): TGTGCCAGCAGCTCGGCCGACAAGTATGTAGCTTTCTTT. This encodes CASSSADKYVAFF.